The following is a T cell receptor (beta chain) sequence with its context. This entry comes from a study of blood T cell repertoires in COVID-19. Measured with immunoSEQ multiplex PCR; TCRdb has only the in-frame clones, and not every one. The table includes 300,000 to 350,000 clones, roughly 85% detected once. The CDR3 runs 18 residues. V lost 3 bases, J lost 2 bases, and 23 bases lay in between. CDR1 is SGHVS and CDR2 is FQNEAQ in the germline V gene. The sequencing input was PBMCs or T cells enriched from blood (not recorded which). The receptor's source is a woman aged 40 to 50 with acute COVID-19. V gene TRBV7-8 combines with J gene TRBJ2-7, with D perhaps TRBD2 (6 bases). The CDR3 loop is CASSLPPGLRTAAYEQYF. The CDR3 bases are TGTGCCAGCAGCTTGCCCCCTGGACTAAGGACGGCCGCCTACGAGCAGTACTTC.